The sample holds a few counts of the clone carrying this T cell receptor (beta chain). Time point indicated: newly diagnosed GD, antithyroid drugs for less than 3 months. The TCR library was made from RNA extracted from PBMCs. This record comes from a study of regulatory T cells in long-lasting Graves disease. To make TCR beta libraries, researchers used iRepertoire HTBI primers and Arm-PCR of CDR3 regions. Each CDR3 protein gets one entry after TCRdb re-called the multiplex PCR reads with MiXCR. The top ten hold approximately 17% of the sample, which has some 330,000 distinct CDR3 sequences, approximately 10% seen once. In germline, CDR1 is SQVTM, CDR2 ANQGSEA. The CDR3 has 14 residues. V lost 7 bases and J lost 3, with 16 bases in between. These data were also reused for a study on T cells in Graves' hyperthyroidism and ophthalmopathy. That work contributes: No ophthalmopathy progression within 18 months constituted stable Graves' hyperthyroidism.

The TCR sequence derives from a woman aged 18-29 years with Graves disease. The chain links TRBV29-1 to TRBJ2-1, with D possibly matching TRBD2 (5 bases). The material sequenced was peripheral blood mononuclear cells (PBMCs), taken at new diagnosis, from a patient treated with antithyroid drugs. CDR3 sequence: CSAGVGAGYNEQFF. The DNA for the CDR3 is TGCAGCGCCGGGGTAGGCGCTGGCTACAATGAGCAGTTCTTC.